This TCR beta chain was identified during a study of shared T cell receptors in the human thymus. Profiling relied on immunoSEQ multiplex PCR, and the TCRdb table lists in-frame clones only, not all of them. The sample records roughly 710,000 clones, 80% to 90% being singletons. The length of the CDR3 is 14 residues. V was cut by 3 bases and J by 6 bases, with 12 bases left in between. Germline V gene data show CDR1 as LNHDA and CDR2 as SQIVND (reference sequence). The same data also went into a second study, on human thymus T cells. That study adds: Surgeons resected thymus tissue during corrective heart surgery. Seemingly biased V and J gene usage marked thymic and blood repertoires. Unrelated individuals were reported by related research to share highly overlapping thymic repertoires.

The receptor was isolated from a girl less than two years old with a congenital heart defect. This chain joins TRBV19 and TRBJ2-1, with D maybe TRBD1 (5 bases). The specimen was thymocytes. CDR3 sequence (DNA): TGTGCCAGTAGTATCAGGGATCCGCCCAATGAGCAGTTCTTC. This gives the protein CASSIRDPPNEQFF.